Below, 18 T cell receptor beta chains from the same sample are listed, as sequenced in a study of patients and donors after allogeneic stem cell transplantation (dated by TCRdb to the early 2020s). Library preparation used RT-PCR. The sample was run on a NextSeq 550. TCRdb reprocessing: public reads trimmed at Q25 with fastp, clones called with MiXCR, in-frame beta chains kept. CDR3 protein sequences are deduplicated, and each keeps its most common genes and DNA. This sample gives more than 850,000 distinct CDR3 sequences in total; under 20% of them show up just once. 5% to 6.5% of the sample belongs to the ten largest clones. The material sequenced was blood, either unsorted or a sorted T cell fraction (not recorded which). The receptors come from a human donor who was either an allogeneic HSCT recipient or a stem cell or donor lymphocyte infusion donor (not recorded which). It is not recorded whose cells these are; they may come from a transplant donor.

The DNA of the CDR3 is TGTGCCATCAGTGAGGGGACTAGCGGGAGATCCTACAATGAGCAGTTCTTC. Protein: CAISEGTSGRSYNEQFF. This sequence joins TRBV10-3 and TRBJ2-1; TRBD2 matches at 14 bases. This CDR3 comprises 17 residues. Germline trimming cut 2 bases from V and 1 base from J; bases unmatched to any gene: 1. Germline V gene sequence: CDR1 ENHRY, CDR2 SYGVKD.

This clonotype has more than one count but fewer than ten. V gene TRBV5-1 combines with J gene TRBJ1-1; a weak D match, TRBD1 (6 bases). CDR1 SGHRS and CDR2 YFSETQ come from the germline V gene. Trimming stripped 1 base from V and 4 bases from J, with 14 bases between. The CDR3 has 15 residues. Here the CDR3 DNA reads TGCGCCAGCAGCTTGTGGGGGGGACATCGCACTGAAGCTTTCTTT. It codes for CASSLWGGHRTEAFF.

This clonotype was picked up a small number of times. J is TRBJ1-5 and V is TRBV5-6; the D gene is possibly TRBD1 (6 bases). The CDR3 extends over 15 amino acids. Germline V gives CDR1 SGHDT, CDR2 YYEEEE. V lost 3 bases, J lost 5 bases, and 15 bases lay in between. The CDR3: CASSWSRGWDQPQHF. CDR3 nucleotide sequence: TGTGCCAGCAGCTGGTCCAGGGGCTGGGATCAGCCCCAGCATTTT.

The chain links TRBV29-1 to TRBJ2-2; tentatively, D is TRBD2 (6 bases). CDR3 length equals 15 residues. Germline assignment: CDR1 SQVTM and CDR2 ANQGSEA. Trimming stripped 7 bases from V and 7 bases from J, with 22 bases between. Here the CDR3 DNA reads TGCAGCGGTCCGGGACTTCGTGGGGAAGGCGGGGAGCTGTTTTTT. It is translated as CSGPGLRGEGGELFF.

This clonotype was counted only a few times. The V gene is TRBV12-3 or TRBV12-4, the J gene TRBJ2-6; 7 positions match TRBD2. V dropped 6 bases and J dropped 0; count of bases not matched to a gene: 8. This CDR3 contains 17 residues. CDR3 DNA: TGTGCCAGCAGCACGGGACTACCGCTCTCTGGGGCCAACGTCCTGACTTTC. This encodes CASSTGLPLSGANVLTF.

Concerning this clonotype itself: This may arise from a read error, as a much more abundant clone is one base away. This chain connects TRBV5-1 to TRBJ2-2, with D perhaps matching TRBD1 (5 bases). The V and J ends lost 2 bases and 6 bases respectively, with 8 bases between them. Germline V gene data show CDR1 as SGHRS and CDR2 as YFSETQ. CDR3 length: 13 residues. CDR3 region: CASSFDSAGELFF. In DNA form, the CDR3 reads TGCGCCAGCAGCTTCGACAGTGCCGGGGAGCTGTTTTTT.

The V call is TRBV5-1, the J call TRBJ1-2; a weak D match, TRBD1 (6 bases). CDR3 length: 14 residues. V lost 1 base, J lost 13 bases, and 20 bases lay in between. Germline lookup yields CDR1 SGHRS and CDR2 YFSETQ. CDR3 region: CASSLKDSLLFLTF. The CDR3 nucleotides are TGCGCCAGCAGCTTGAAGGACAGCCTACTCTTTCTCACCTTC.

Only a few counts were recorded for this clonotype. J is TRBJ2-1 and V is TRBV24-1, with TRBD2 matching 11 bases. The trim removed 4 bases at V and 1 base at J, leaving 14 bases unmatched. CDR3 length: 20 residues. Germline V CDR1 and CDR2: KGHDR, SFDVKD. As DNA, the CDR3 is TGTGCCACCAGTGACGGTAGGGGGCCGGGACTAGCGGAATCCTACAATGAGCAGTTCTTC. It codes for CATSDGRGPGLAESYNEQFF.

Only a few counts were recorded for this clonotype. The rearrangement links TRBV3-1 to TRBJ1-4; D perhaps matches TRBD1 (5 bases). The V end lost 4 bases, the J end lost 8 bases, and 20 bases lay between the germline ends. The germline gives CDR1 LGHDT, CDR2 YNNKEL (reference sequence). The CDR3 loop spans 16 amino acids. This chain's CDR3 is CASSLWSGPEGEKLFF. The CDR3 region has the DNA TGTGCCAGCAGCCTATGGTCGGGGCCGGAGGGAGAAAAACTGTTTTTT.

This rearrangement joins TRBV6-1 to TRBJ1-5; D is possibly TRBD1 (6 bases). Germline CDR1 is MNHNS and CDR2 is SASEGT. Trimming stripped 1 base from V and 16 bases from J, with 17 bases between. The CDR3 runs to 13 residues. CDR3 sequence (DNA): TGTGCCAGCAGTGAAGTTGGGTTGGGGGGCGGTCATTTT. This translates into CASSEVGLGGGHF.

The table lists this clonotype with a few counts. The chain couples TRBV7-6 to TRBJ1-1, with unresolved D. CDR3 length: 13 amino acids. Germline CDR1 is SGHVS and CDR2 is FNYEAQ. The V end was cut by 1 base, the J end by 8 bases, with 11 bases between. The CDR3 DNA reads as TGTGCCAGCAGCTTAGTACCCTTGGAAGAAGCTTTCTTT. This encodes CASSLVPLEEAFF.

In its sample, this clonotype was seen a few times. The V gene is TRBV7-3, the J gene TRBJ2-7, with D hard to call. The CDR3 runs to 14 residues. V shed 2 bases and J shed 3 bases, with 11 bases lying between them. Germline V gene lookup returns CDR1 SGHTA and CDR2 FQGTGA. CDR3 nucleotides: TGTGCCAGCAGCTTACTTCCAGGTTTCTACGAGCAGTACTTC. Translating gives CASSLLPGFYEQYF.

The gene calls are TRBV27 and TRBJ2-7; 7 bases are shared with TRBD1. J was trimmed by 0 bases and V by 4 bases; bases with no gene match: 6. The CDR3 extends over 15 amino acids. Germline values: CDR1 MNHEY, CDR2 SMNVEV (reference sequence). For the CDR3, the DNA is TGTGCCAGCAGTTCCCCTACAGGGGTCTCCTACGAGCAGTACTTC. Protein product: CASSSPTGVSYEQYF.

V is TRBV29-1 and J is TRBJ2-7; 10 nucleotides align to TRBD1. Trimming removed 6 bases from V and 5 bases from J; junction bases left unmatched: 7. The CDR3 covers 13 residues. Germline-derived CDR1 and CDR2 are SQVTM and ANQGSEA. CDR3 bases: TGCAGCGTGACCGGGACAGGGGCGAACGAGCAGTACTTC. Its translation is CSVTGTGANEQYF.

This clonotype was recorded a few times. The chain combines TRBV12-3 or TRBV12-4 with TRBJ2-7; 13 bases agree with TRBD2. This CDR3 has 18 amino acids. Trimming at V came to 4 bases and at J to 6 bases, leaving 15 bases not matched to a gene. The CDR3 nucleotides read TGTGCCAGCAGTTACCCCCGGACTAGCGGGAGATTAAATGGCGAGCAGTACTTC. Translation: CASSYPRTSGRLNGEQYF.

This clonotype was seen a handful of times. The J gene is TRBJ1-2, the V gene TRBV5-1, with 9 bases that match TRBD1. CDR1 is SGHRS and CDR2 is YFSETQ in the germline V gene. There are 14 residues in the CDR3. With 2 bases clipped from V and 5 bases from J, the junction kept 4 bases outside the gene matches. For the CDR3, the DNA is TGCGCCAGCAGCTTAACAGGGGGCGAGTATGGCTACACCTTC. Its translation is CASSLTGGEYGYTF.

In its sample, this clonotype was seen a few times. V usage is TRBV7-9 and J usage is TRBJ1-2; no reliable D call. CDR1 and CDR2 from the germline V gene are SEHNR and FQNEAQ (reference sequence). This CDR3 comprises 13 residues. V gave up 3 bases and J gave up 6 bases, with 11 bases separating them. The CDR3 here is CASSLSLADGYTF. The CDR3 coding sequence is TGTGCCAGCAGCTTGTCCCTGGCCGATGGCTACACCTTC.

This clonotype occurred a few times. The gene calls are TRBV7-2 and TRBJ2-7; 7 bases are shared with TRBD1. Losses at the gene ends were 6 bases for V and 0 bases for J; bases not matched to a gene: 8. In germline, CDR1 is SGHTA, CDR2 FQGNSA. The CDR3 length is 15 residues. The CDR3 protein is CASSSIRDSSYEQYF. CDR3 in DNA: TGTGCCAGCAGTAGTATCCGGGACAGCTCCTACGAGCAGTACTTC.